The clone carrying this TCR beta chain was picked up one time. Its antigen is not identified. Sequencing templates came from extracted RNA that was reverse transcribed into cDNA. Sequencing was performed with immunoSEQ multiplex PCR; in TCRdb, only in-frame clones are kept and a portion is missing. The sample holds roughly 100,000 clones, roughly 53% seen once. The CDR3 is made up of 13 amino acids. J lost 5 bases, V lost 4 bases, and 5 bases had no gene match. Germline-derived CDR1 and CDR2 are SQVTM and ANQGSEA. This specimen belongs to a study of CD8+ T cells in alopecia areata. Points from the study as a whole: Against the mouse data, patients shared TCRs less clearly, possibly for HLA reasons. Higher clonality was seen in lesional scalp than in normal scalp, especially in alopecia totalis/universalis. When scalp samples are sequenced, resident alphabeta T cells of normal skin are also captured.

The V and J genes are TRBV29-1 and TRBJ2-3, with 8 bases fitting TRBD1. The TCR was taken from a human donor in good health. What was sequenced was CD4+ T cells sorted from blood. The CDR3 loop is CSVARTGQDTQYF. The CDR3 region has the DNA TGCAGCGTTGCCCGGACAGGGCAAGATACGCAGTATTTT.